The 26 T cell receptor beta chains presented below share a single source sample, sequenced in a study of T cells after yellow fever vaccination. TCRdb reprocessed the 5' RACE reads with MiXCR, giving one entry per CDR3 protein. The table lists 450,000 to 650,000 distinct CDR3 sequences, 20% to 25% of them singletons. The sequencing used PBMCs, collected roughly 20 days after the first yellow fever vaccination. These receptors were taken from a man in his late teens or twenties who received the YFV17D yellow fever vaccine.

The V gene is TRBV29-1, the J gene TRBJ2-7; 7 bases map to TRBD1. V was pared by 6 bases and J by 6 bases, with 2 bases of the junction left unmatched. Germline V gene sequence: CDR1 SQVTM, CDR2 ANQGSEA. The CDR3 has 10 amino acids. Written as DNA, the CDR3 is TGCAGCGTGGACAGGCGCGAGCAGTACTTC. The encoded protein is CSVDRREQYF.

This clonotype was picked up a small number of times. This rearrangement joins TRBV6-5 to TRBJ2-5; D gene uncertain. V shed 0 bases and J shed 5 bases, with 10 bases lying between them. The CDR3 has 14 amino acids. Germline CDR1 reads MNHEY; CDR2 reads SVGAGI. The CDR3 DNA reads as TGTGCCAGCAGTTACTCATCCGGGCTGGAGACCCAGTACTTC. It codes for CASSYSSGLETQYF.

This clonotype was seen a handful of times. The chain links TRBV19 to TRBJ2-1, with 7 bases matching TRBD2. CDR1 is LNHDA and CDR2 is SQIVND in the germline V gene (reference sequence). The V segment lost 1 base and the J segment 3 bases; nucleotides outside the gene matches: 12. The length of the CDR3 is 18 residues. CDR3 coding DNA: TGTGCCAGTAGTATAGGGGCCCAGCGGGGACCGAACTACAATGAGCAGTTCTTC. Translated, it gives CASSIGAQRGPNYNEQFF.

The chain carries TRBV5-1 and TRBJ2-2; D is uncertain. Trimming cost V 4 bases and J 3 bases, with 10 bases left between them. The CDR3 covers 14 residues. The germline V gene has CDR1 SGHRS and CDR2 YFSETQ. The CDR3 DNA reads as TGCGCCAGCAGCCCAAGACTGCACACCGGGGAGCTGTTTTTT. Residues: CASSPRLHTGELFF. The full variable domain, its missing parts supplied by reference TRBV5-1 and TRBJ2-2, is KAGVTQTPRYLIKTRGQQVTLSCSPISGHRSVSWYQQTPGQGLQFLFEYFSETQRNKGNFPGRFSGRQFSNSRSEMNVSTLELGDSALYLCASSPRLHTGELFFGEGSRLTVL.

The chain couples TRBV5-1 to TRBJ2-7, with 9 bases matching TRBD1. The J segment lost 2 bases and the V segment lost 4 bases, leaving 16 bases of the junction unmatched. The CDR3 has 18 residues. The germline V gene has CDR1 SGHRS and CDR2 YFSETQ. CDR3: CASSLSYNTGGFTYEQYF. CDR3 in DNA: TGCGCCAGCAGCCTATCCTATAATACAGGGGGCTTCACCTACGAGCAGTACTTC.

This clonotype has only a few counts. The CDR3 region has the DNA TGTGCCAGCAGCTTTCACCCAGAATACGAGCAGTACTTC. As protein: CASSFHPEYEQYF. The chain has TRBV5-5 and TRBJ2-7; D is unclear. CDR1 SGHKS and CDR2 YYEKEE come from the germline V gene (reference sequence). Trimming shortened V by 2 bases and J by 4 bases, and 10 bases separated the two germline ends. The CDR3 is 13 amino acids.

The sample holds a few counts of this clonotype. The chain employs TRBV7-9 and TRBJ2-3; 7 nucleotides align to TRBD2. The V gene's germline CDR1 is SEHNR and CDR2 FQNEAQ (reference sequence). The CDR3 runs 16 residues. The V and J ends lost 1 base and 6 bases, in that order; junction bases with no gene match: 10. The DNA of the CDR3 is TGTGCCAGCAGCTTAGAGGCAGCGGGGCTCCCCGATACGCAGTATTTT. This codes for CASSLEAAGLPDTQYF.

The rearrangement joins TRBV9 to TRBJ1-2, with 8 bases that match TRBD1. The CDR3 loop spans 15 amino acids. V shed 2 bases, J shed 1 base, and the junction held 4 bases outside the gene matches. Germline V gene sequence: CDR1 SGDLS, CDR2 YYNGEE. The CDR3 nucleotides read TGTGCCAGCAGCGTTTGGACAGGGAATAACTATGGCTACACCTTC. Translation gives CASSVWTGNNYGYTF.

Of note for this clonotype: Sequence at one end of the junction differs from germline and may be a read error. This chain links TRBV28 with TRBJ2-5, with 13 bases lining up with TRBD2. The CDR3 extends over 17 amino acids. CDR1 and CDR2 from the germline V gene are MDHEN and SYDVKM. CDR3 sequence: CASRNPPGLAGEETPYF. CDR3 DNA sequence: TGTGCCAGCAGAAACCCGCCCGGACTAGCGGGGGAAGAGACCCCGTACTTC.

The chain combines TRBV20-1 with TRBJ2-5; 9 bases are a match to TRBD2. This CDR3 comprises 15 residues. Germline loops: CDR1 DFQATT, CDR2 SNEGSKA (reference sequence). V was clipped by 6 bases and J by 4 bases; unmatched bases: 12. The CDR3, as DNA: TGCAGTGCCTATCCACCAGCGGGGGGCCGAGAGACCCAGTACTTC. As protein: CSAYPPAGGRETQYF.

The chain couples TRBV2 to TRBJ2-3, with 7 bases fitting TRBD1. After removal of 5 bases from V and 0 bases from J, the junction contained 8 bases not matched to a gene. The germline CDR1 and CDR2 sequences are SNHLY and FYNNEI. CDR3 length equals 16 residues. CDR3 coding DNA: TGTGCCAGCAGTCTCGGGACAGCGTGGAGCACAGATACGCAGTATTTT. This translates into CASSLGTAWSTDTQYF.

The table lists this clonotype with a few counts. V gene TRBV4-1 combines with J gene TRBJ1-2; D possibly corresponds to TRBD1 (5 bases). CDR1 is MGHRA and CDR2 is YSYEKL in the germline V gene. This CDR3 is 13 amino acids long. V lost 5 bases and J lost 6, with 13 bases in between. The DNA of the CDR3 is TGCGCCAGCAGCGAAGTGGGGGAAAATGGCTACACCTTC. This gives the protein CASSEVGENGYTF.

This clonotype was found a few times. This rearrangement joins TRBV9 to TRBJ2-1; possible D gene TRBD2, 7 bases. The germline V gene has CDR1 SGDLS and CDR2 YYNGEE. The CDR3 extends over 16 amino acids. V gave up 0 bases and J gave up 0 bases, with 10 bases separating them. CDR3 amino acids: CASSVAGGVSYNEQFF. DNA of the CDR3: TGTGCCAGCAGCGTAGCGGGGGGCGTCTCCTACAATGAGCAGTTCTTC.

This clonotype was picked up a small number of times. CDR3: CASSLWGRGTSYEQYV. The DNA of the CDR3 is TGTGCCAGCAGCTTGTGGGGCAGGGGAACGTCCTACGAGCAGTACGTC. The V call is TRBV5-6, the J call TRBJ2-7, with D possibly being TRBD1 (6 bases). Germline loops: CDR1 SGHDT, CDR2 YYEEEE. V was clipped by 1 base and J by 1 base, with 15 bases between them. The CDR3 is 16 amino acids.

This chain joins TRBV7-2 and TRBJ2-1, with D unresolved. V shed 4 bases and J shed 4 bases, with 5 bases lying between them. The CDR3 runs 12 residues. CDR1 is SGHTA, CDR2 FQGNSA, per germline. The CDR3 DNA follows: TGTGCCAGCAGCTCAATATACAATGAGCAGTTCTTC. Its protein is CASSSIYNEQFF.

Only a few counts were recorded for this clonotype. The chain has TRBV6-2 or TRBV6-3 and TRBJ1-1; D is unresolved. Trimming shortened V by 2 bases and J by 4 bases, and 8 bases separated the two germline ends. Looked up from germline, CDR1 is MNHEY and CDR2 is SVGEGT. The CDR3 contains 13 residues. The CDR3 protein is CASSYRFATEAFF. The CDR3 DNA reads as TGTGCCAGCAGTTACAGGTTTGCCACTGAAGCTTTCTTT.

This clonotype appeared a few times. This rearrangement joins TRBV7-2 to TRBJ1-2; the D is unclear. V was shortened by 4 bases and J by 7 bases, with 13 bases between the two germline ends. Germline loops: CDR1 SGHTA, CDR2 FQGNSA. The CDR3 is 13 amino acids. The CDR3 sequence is CASSSPETFGYTF. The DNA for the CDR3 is TGTGCCAGCAGCTCCCCCGAGACCTTTGGCTACACCTTC.

CDR3 DNA sequence: TGCGCCAGCAGAACAGGAATCAGCTCCTATAATTCACCCCTCCACTTT. Protein sequence: CASRTGISSYNSPLHF. V is TRBV4-3 and J is TRBJ1-6; tentatively, D is TRBD1 (5 bases). This CDR3 has 16 amino acids. V was clipped by 6 bases and J by 0 bases, with 12 bases between them. The V gene's germline CDR1 is LGHNA and CDR2 YSLEER.

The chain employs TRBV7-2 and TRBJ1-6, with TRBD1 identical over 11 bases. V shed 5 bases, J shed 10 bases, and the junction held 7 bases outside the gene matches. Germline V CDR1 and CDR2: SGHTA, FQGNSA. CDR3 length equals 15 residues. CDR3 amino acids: CASSPGQGAGSPLHF. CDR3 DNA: TGTGCCAGCAGCCCCGGACAGGGGGCAGGATCACCCCTCCACTTT.

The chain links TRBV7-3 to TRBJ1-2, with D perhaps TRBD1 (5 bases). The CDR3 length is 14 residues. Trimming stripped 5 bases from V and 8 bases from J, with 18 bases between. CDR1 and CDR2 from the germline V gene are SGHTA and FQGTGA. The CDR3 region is CASSGGDRARGYTF. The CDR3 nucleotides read TGTGCCAGCAGCGGAGGGGACCGCGCGCGCGGCTACACCTTC. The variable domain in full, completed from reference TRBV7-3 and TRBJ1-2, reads GAGVSQTPSNKVTEKGKYVELRCDPISGHTALYWYRQSLGQGPEFLIYFQGTGAADDSGLPNDRFFAVRPEGSVSTLKIQRTERGDSAVYLCASSGGDRARGYTFGSGTRLTVV.

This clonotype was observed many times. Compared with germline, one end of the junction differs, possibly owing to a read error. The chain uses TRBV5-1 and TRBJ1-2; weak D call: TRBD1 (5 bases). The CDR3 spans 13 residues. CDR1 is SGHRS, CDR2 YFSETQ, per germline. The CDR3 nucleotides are TGTGCCAGCAGCTTAGCAGGGAACTATGGCTACACCTTC. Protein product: CASSLAGNYGYTF.

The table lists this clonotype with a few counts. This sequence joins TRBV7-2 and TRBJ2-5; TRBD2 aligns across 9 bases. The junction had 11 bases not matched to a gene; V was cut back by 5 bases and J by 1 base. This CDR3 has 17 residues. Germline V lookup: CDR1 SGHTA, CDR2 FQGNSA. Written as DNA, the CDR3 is TGTGCCAGCAGCATCACTTCTAGCGGGGCTATCCAAGAGACCCAGTACTTC. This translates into CASSITSSGAIQETQYF.

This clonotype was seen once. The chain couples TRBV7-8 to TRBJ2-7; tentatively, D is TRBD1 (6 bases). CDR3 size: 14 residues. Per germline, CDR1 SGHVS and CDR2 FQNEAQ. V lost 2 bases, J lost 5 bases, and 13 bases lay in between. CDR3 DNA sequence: TGTGCCAGCAGCTTATCTTGGGGGCTCCACGAGCAGTACGTC. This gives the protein CASSLSWGLHEQYV.

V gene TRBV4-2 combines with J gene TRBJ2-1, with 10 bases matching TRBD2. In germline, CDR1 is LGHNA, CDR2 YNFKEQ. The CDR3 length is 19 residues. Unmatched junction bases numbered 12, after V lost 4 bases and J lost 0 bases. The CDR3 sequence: CASSRKAGGPTVSYNEQFF. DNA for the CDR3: TGTGCCAGCAGCCGAAAAGCGGGGGGGCCAACGGTCTCCTACAATGAGCAGTTCTTC.

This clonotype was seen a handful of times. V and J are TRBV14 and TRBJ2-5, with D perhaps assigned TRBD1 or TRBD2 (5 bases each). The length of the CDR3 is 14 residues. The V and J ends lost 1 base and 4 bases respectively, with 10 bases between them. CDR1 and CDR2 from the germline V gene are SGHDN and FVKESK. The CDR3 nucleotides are TGTGCCAGCAGCCAAGCAGGGAGTAGAGAGACCCAGTACTTC. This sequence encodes CASSQAGSRETQYF.

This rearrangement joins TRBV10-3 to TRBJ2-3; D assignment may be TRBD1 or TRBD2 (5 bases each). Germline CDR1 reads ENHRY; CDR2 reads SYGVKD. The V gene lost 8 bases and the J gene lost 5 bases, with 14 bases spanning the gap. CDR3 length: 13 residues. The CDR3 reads CAIGTSTRDTQYF. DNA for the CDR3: TGTGCCATCGGGACCTCTACCCGAGATACGCAGTATTTT.